This T cell receptor beta chain was sequenced in a study of shared clonotypes between healthy human individuals. V was shortened by 3 bases and J by 4 bases, with 4 bases between the two germline ends. This CDR3 spans 12 amino acids. Per the germline V gene, CDR1 is MDHEN and CDR2 is SYDVKM. This clone was found a few times. Clones were sequenced by immunoSEQ multiplex PCR, and TCRdb holds only the in-frame ones, with some missing. This table holds millions of clones, just over 90% found once. V is TRBV28 and J is TRBJ1-3; no reliable D call. This TCR was recovered from a young man in good health. Some clones in this sample may be carry-over from other donors' samples. The specimen was naive CD4+ T cells from PBMCs. Documented subset: CD45RA+ positively selected. In DNA, the CDR3 is TGTGCCAGCAGTTTTGTAGGAAACACCATATATTTT. Translation gives CASSFVGNTIYF.